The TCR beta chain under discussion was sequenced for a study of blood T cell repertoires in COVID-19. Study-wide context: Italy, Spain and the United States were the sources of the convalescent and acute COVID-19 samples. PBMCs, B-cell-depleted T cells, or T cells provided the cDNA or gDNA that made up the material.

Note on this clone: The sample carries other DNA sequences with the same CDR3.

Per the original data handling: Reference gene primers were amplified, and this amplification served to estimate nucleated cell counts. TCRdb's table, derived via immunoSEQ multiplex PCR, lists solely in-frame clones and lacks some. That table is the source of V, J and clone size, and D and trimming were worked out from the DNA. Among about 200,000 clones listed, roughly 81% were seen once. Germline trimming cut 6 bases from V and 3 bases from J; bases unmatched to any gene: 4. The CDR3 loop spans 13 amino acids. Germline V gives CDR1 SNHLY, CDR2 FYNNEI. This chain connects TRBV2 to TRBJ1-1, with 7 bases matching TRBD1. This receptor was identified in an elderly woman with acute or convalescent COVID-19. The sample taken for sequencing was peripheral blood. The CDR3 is CASRKQGYTEAFF. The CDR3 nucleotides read TGTGCCAGCAGAAAACAGGGGTACACTGAAGCTTTCTTT.